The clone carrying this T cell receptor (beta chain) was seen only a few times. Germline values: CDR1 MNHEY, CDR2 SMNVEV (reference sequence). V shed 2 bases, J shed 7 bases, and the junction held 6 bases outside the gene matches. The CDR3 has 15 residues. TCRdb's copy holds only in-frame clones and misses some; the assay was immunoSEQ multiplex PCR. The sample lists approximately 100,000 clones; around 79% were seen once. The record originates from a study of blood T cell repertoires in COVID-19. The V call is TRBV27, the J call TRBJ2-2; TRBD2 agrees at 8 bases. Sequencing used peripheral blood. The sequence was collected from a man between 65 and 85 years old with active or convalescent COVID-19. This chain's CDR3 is CASSLAGGGGGELFF. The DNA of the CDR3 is TGTGCCAGCAGTTTAGCGGGAGGTGGGGGCGGGGAGCTGTTTTTT.